This T cell receptor (beta chain) was recovered during a study of T cell changes during pregnancy in multiple sclerosis. Only in-frame clones appear in the TCRdb table, and some are missing; sequencing was by immunoSEQ multiplex PCR. The sample gives roughly 10,000 clones, under 85% of which show up once; around a sixth is in the top ten. The CDR3 has 12 amino acids. The germline CDR1 and CDR2 sequences are SNHLY and FYNNEI. Trimming took off 6 bases at V and 7 bases at J, with 13 bases between the two ends. The V gene is TRBV2, the J gene TRBJ2-7; D might be TRBD2 (5 bases). Sequenced here: CD8+ T cells from peripheral blood mononuclear cells, sampled in the third trimester of pregnancy. This receptor was identified in a female donor in good health, enrolled as a control in a pregnancy study. CDR3 coding DNA: TGTGCCAGCAGGCCCGGGGATCGGGAGCAGTACTTC. Translation gives CASRPGDREQYF.